What follows describes a single T cell receptor beta chain. Its antigen is not identified. The donor group consisted entirely of healthy Caucasians. Germline V gene data show CDR1 as DFQATT and CDR2 as SNEGSKA (reference sequence). This CDR3 contains 14 residues. J lost 2 bases, V lost 6 bases, and 5 bases had no gene match. The source of the sample is a study of identical twins. Overall study results and limits: Out-of-frame alpha sequences common to twins exhibited a surplus of low generation probability. Models predicted less out-of-frame TCR alpha sharing in monozygotic twins than was found.

TCRdb independently ran MiXCR on the 5' RACE reads; one entry per CDR3 protein. The profile shows 1.5 million to 2 million distinct CDR3 sequences, around 29% of them singletons. The chain links TRBV20-1 to TRBJ2-3; 10 nucleotides line up with TRBD2. The sequencing sample was made of cord blood. This clonotype was sampled from a newborn girl in good health. The chain's CDR3 is CSAATSGVTDTQYF. In nucleotides, the CDR3 is TGCAGTGCCGCTACTAGCGGGGTCACAGATACGCAGTATTTT.